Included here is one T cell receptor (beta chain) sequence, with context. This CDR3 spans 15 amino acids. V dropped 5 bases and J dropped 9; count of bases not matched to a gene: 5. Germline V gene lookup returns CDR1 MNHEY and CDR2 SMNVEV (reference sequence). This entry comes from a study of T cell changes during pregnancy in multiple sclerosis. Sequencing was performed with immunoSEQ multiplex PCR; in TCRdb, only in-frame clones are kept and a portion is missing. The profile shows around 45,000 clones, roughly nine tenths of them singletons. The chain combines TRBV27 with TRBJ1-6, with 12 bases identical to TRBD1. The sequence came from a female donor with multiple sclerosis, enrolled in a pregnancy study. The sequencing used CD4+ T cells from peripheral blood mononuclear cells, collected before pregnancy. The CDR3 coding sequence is TGTGCCAGCAGTCGCCCGGGACAGGGGGCTTCACCCCTCCACTTT. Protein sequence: CASSRPGQGASPLHF.